Presented here are 15 T cell receptor beta chains from one specimen sequenced in a study of blood T cells in healthy people across ages. A second PCR of 7 to 11 cycles used a sample-barcoded 5' primer and a J-beta primer mix. TCRdb re-analysed the 5' RACE reads in MiXCR, keeping a single row per CDR3 protein. Altogether almost 1 million distinct CDR3 sequences are present, roughly 51% being singletons, with the ten largest covering roughly a fifth. The sample comprised blood. The receptors derive from a woman aged 55 to 70 in good health.

The sample holds a few counts of this clonotype. V is TRBV29-1 and J is TRBJ2-5; TRBD1 is a possible D gene (6 bases). V lost 5 bases and J lost 5, with 12 bases in between. The CDR3 spans 12 residues. Germline V gene sequence: CDR1 SQVTM, CDR2 ANQGSEA. CDR3 region: CSVRGQPETQYF. In DNA form, the CDR3 reads TGCAGCGTTCGAGGACAGCCGGAGACCCAGTACTTC.

The chain joins TRBV4-3 to TRBJ2-3; D is perhaps TRBD1 (5 bases). The germline CDR1 and CDR2 sequences are LGHNA and YSLEER. V was trimmed by 1 base and J by 2 bases, leaving 10 bases between them. This CDR3 is 15 amino acids long. The CDR3 nucleotides read TGCGCCAGCAGCCAAGGCCAGGGTGACACAGATACGCAGTATTTT. As protein: CASSQGQGDTDTQYF.

The gene calls are TRBV10-3 and TRBJ1-2; weak D call: TRBD1 (5 bases). The germline V and J ends were trimmed by 4 bases and 4 bases, with 10 bases remaining between them. CDR1 and CDR2 (germline): ENHRY, SYGVKD. The CDR3 contains 13 residues. The CDR3 DNA sequence: TGTGCCATCAGTGTTGGGGGAGTCTATGGCTACACCTTC. Translation: CAISVGGVYGYTF.

This chain connects TRBV14 to TRBJ2-1, with a tentative D call TRBD1 (6 bases). Per germline, CDR1 SGHDN and CDR2 FVKESK. V lost 4 bases and J lost 13, with 23 bases in between. CDR3 length: 15 amino acids. CDR3 nucleotides: TGTGCCAGCAGCCTTTACCTTGGACAGAAAGAGACCCAGTTCTTC. Translated: CASSLYLGQKETQFF.

This clonotype turned up a few times. This chain uses TRBV6-1 with TRBJ2-7; 9 bases agree with TRBD1. V was pared by 7 bases and J by 4 bases, with 11 bases of the junction left unmatched. The germline CDR1 and CDR2 sequences are MNHNS and SASEGT. CDR3 length: 15 amino acids. The CDR3 loop is CASTRPGQGRYEQYF. The CDR3 coding sequence is TGTGCCAGCACCAGGCCGGGACAGGGTCGTTACGAGCAGTACTTC.

This clonotype appeared a few times. This chain connects TRBV7-2 to TRBJ1-5, with TRBD1 identical over 7 bases. Germline assignment: CDR1 SGHTA and CDR2 FQGNSA. This CDR3 is built from 14 residues. Losses at the gene ends were 4 bases for V and 9 bases for J; bases not matched to a gene: 9. The CDR3 loop is CASSWGQTYRPQHF. The CDR3 DNA reads as TGTGCCAGCAGCTGGGGACAGACTTATCGGCCCCAGCATTTT.

This chain uses TRBV15 with TRBJ2-5; possible D gene TRBD2, 6 bases. The end of the DNA fits TRBJ2-7 better, so the J call may be wrong. This CDR3 has 13 residues. The germline gives CDR1 LNHNV, CDR2 YYDKDF (reference sequence). Written as DNA, the CDR3 is TGTGCCACCAGCAAGGGACTCCTCTACGAGCAGTACTTC. This gives the protein CATSKGLLYEQYF.

The CDR3 DNA is TGCAGTGCTAGAGAGCCCCTTAACTACGAGCAGTACTTC. Translation: CSAREPLNYEQYF. The chain carries TRBV20-1 and TRBJ2-7, with D uncertain. The ends were cut back, 0 bases at V and 3 bases at J, with 9 bases in the middle. CDR1 is DFQATT, CDR2 SNEGSKA, per germline (reference sequence). The CDR3 has 13 amino acids.

This clonotype was observed a handful of times. V usage is TRBV6-2 or TRBV6-3 and J usage is TRBJ2-5, with D maybe TRBD1 (5 bases). The CDR3 consists of 13 residues. V gave up 6 bases and J gave up 5 bases, with 13 bases separating them. Germline V CDR1 and CDR2: MNHEY, SVGEGT. The CDR3 here is CASSLDSLETQYF. CDR3 nucleotides: TGTGCCAGCAGCCTTGACAGTTTGGAGACCCAGTACTTC.

The chain employs TRBV27 and TRBJ1-3; D uncertain. This CDR3 has 16 residues. Germline CDR1 is MNHEY and CDR2 is SMNVEV (reference sequence). Trimming left V 2 bases short and J 0 bases short, with 11 bases between. In DNA form, the CDR3 reads TGTGCCAGCAGTTTAACCTCCCGCAGCTCTGGAAACACCATATATTTT. Translation gives CASSLTSRSSGNTIYF.

The rearrangement links TRBV6-6 to TRBJ2-1; D is possibly TRBD1 or TRBD2 (5 bases each). TRBJ2-7 matches the DNA end more closely, so the J call is doubtful. Per germline, CDR1 MNHNY and CDR2 SVGAGI (reference sequence). This CDR3 has 16 amino acids. The CDR3 reads CASSYSRGHSYNEQYF. The CDR3 DNA follows: TGTGCCAGCAGTTACTCCCGGGGCCACTCCTACAATGAGCAGTACTTC.

This chain joins TRBV27 and TRBJ1-4; TRBD1 matches 7 bases. The V gene's germline CDR1 is MNHEY and CDR2 SMNVEV (reference sequence). Trimming cost V 4 bases and J 7 bases; bases outside gene matches: 9. The CDR3 is 15 amino acids. For the CDR3, the DNA is TGTGCCAGCAGTTCACGACAGGGTAGGAGTGAAAAACTGTTTTTT. Amino acids: CASSSRQGRSEKLFF.

CDR3 nucleotide sequence: TGTGCCAGCAGCTTTGGAGCGGTCCTAGAGACCCAGTACTTC. It is translated as CASSFGAVLETQYF. The chain has TRBV7-2 and TRBJ2-7, with D maybe TRBD2 (5 bases). The J call may not be correct, given that the DNA end is closer to TRBJ2-5. Germline V gene lookup returns CDR1 SGHTA and CDR2 FQGNSA. This CDR3 comprises 14 residues.

The chain uses TRBV20-1 and TRBJ2-1; possible D gene TRBD1, 6 bases. This CDR3 region has 15 residues. The V and J ends lost 7 bases and 6 bases respectively, with 22 bases between them. The germline V gene has CDR1 DFQATT and CDR2 SNEGSKA (reference sequence). The CDR3 protein is CSVPPARGFGNEQFF. CDR3 nucleotides: TGCAGTGTTCCCCCAGCCAGGGGCTTTGGCAATGAGCAGTTCTTC.

This clonotype was found a few times. V usage is TRBV7-9 and J usage is TRBJ2-7; 7 bases agree with TRBD1. Germline assignment: CDR1 SEHNR and CDR2 FQNEAQ (reference sequence). V shed 7 bases, J shed 3 bases, and the junction held 12 bases outside the gene matches. The CDR3 spans 15 residues. This CDR3 is CASNPLDRAVYEQYF. As DNA, the CDR3 is TGTGCCAGCAACCCACTCGACAGGGCCGTCTACGAGCAGTACTTC.